Listed here are 23 T cell receptor beta chains from one sample, sequenced in a study of blood T cell repertoires in COVID-19. Clones were read by immunoSEQ multiplex PCR, and TCRdb kept only the in-frame ones, dropping some. Seen here are 180,000 or so clones, approximately 85% observed once, and the top ten hold around 9.8%. Sequenced input: peripheral blood. The receptors were sampled from a woman over 75 with acute or convalescent COVID-19.

V usage is TRBV5-1 and J usage is TRBJ2-2; TRBD2 is a possible D gene (5 bases). Trimming shortened V by 4 bases and J by 6 bases, and 22 bases separated the two germline ends. Germline lookup yields CDR1 SGHRS and CDR2 YFSETQ. The CDR3 has 17 amino acids. CDR3 sequence reads: CASSPVLGPDLAGELFF. In DNA form, the CDR3 reads TGCGCCAGCAGCCCGGTCCTAGGACCGGACTTGGCCGGGGAGCTGTTTTTT.

This chain joins TRBV27 and TRBJ1-1; 8 nucleotides match TRBD1. Germline CDR1 MNHEY, CDR2 SMNVEV (reference sequence). The CDR3 has 13 amino acids. Trimming took 7 bases from V and 5 from J; bases not matched to a gene: 6. CDR3 loop: CASTQQGGTEAFF. The CDR3, as DNA: TGTGCCAGCACTCAACAGGGGGGAACTGAAGCTTTCTTT.

V usage is TRBV24-1 and J usage is TRBJ2-1; maybe TRBD2 (5 bases). V lost 4 bases to trimming and J lost 7 bases, with 10 bases between them. The germline gives CDR1 KGHDR, CDR2 SFDVKD. CDR3 length: 13 residues. The CDR3 DNA reads TGTGCCACCAGTGACCCACCGGGGAATGAGCAGTTCTTC. It translates to CATSDPPGNEQFF.

This clone was seen once. V usage is TRBV25-1 and J usage is TRBJ1-2; weak D call: TRBD1 (6 bases). The CDR3 is made up of 14 amino acids. Germline V gene sequence: CDR1 MGHDK, CDR2 SYGVNS. V lost 8 bases and J 7 bases, leaving 20 bases between the germline ends. The CDR3 region is CASQGLGAVGGYTF. In DNA, the CDR3 is TGTGCCAGCCAAGGCCTGGGGGCCGTAGGTGGCTACACCTTC.

This clone has just a few counts. This rearrangement joins TRBV19 to TRBJ2-2; maybe TRBD2 (5 bases). Trimming left V 1 base short and J 6 bases short, with 12 bases between. The CDR3 spans 15 residues. The germline V gene encodes CDR1 LNHDA and CDR2 SQIVND (reference sequence). CDR3 sequence (DNA): TGTGCCAGTAGTATAGGGGCTAGCCGGGCCGGGGAGCTGTTTTTT. Protein product: CASSIGASRAGELFF.

This clone was recorded once. The chain couples TRBV27 to TRBJ1-5, with 11 bases matching TRBD1. CDR1 is MNHEY and CDR2 is SMNVEV in the germline V gene (reference sequence). The ends lost 4 bases at V and 5 bases at J; junction bases unmatched: 7. The CDR3 extends over 16 amino acids. CDR3: CASSSSGTGGHQPQHF. DNA of the CDR3: TGTGCCAGCAGTTCCTCCGGGACAGGGGGACATCAGCCCCAGCATTTT.

This clone has a handful of counts. Other DNA sequences from this sample encode an identical CDR3 as well. This rearrangement joins TRBV12-3 or TRBV12-4 to TRBJ2-7; the D gene is possibly TRBD1 (6 bases). V was pared by 5 bases and J by 4 bases, with 9 bases between. The CDR3 is 12 amino acids. DNA for the CDR3: TGTGCCAGCAGTACAGGGTCGTACGAGCAGTACTTC. Translation gives CASSTGSYEQYF.

The chain combines TRBV19 with TRBJ2-1, with a possible D match to TRBD1 (5 bases). Germline V gives CDR1 LNHDA, CDR2 SQIVND (reference sequence). The CDR3 is made up of 14 amino acids. With 6 bases removed from V and 5 bases from J, the gap between germline ends came to 14 bases. The CDR3 DNA sequence: TGTGCCAGTAGGTCCGGTACAGGAAACAATGAGCAGTTCTTC. Protein sequence: CASRSGTGNNEQFF.

This chain connects TRBV2 to TRBJ1-2, with a possible D match to TRBD1 (5 bases). This CDR3 contains 16 residues. Trimming stripped 4 bases from V and 0 bases from J, with 15 bases between. Germline V lookup: CDR1 SNHLY, CDR2 FYNNEI. The CDR3, as DNA: TGTGCCAGCAGTGGAGGTGGGGGGAGGTCTAACTATGGCTACACCTTC. Translated: CASSGGGGRSNYGYTF.

This clone has only one observation. The chain has TRBV5-1 and TRBJ2-2; 7 bases agree with TRBD1. CDR3 length: 16 residues. CDR1 SGHRS and CDR2 YFSETQ come from the germline V gene. V was pared by 3 bases and J by 0 bases, with 5 bases of the junction left unmatched. The CDR3 region is CASSSRDSSNTGELFF. CDR3 nucleotides: TGCGCCAGCAGCTCTCGGGACAGCTCGAACACCGGGGAGCTGTTTTTT.

The V gene is TRBV7-9, the J gene TRBJ1-4, with D possibly TRBD1 on 6 matching bases. The V and J ends lost 5 bases and 7 bases respectively, with 17 bases between them. Germline V CDR1 and CDR2: SEHNR, FQNEAQ (reference sequence). This CDR3 is built from 15 residues. In nucleotides, the CDR3 is TGTGCCAGCAGCCCGCAGGGGCGTCAGGGTGAAAAACTGTTTTTT. This codes for CASSPQGRQGEKLFF.

CDR3 nucleotides: TGTGCCAGCAGCGCTACCCGGGAGGGGACCGGGGAGCTGTTTTTT. This encodes CASSATREGTGELFF. The chain carries TRBV6-5 and TRBJ2-2, with 8 bases aligning to TRBD2. CDR1 and CDR2 (germline): MNHEY, SVGAGI. The CDR3 has 15 residues. J gave up 5 bases and V 6 bases, and 8 bases lay outside the gene matches.

This rearrangement joins TRBV18 to TRBJ2-5, with TRBD1 matching over 11 bases. The V gene's germline CDR1 is KGHSH and CDR2 LQKENI. The length of the CDR3 is 15 residues. Trimming removed 5 bases from V and 4 bases from J; junction bases left unmatched: 6. CDR3 amino acids: CASSTRTGGRETQYF. The CDR3 coding sequence is TGTGCCAGCTCAACTCGGACAGGGGGCCGAGAGACCCAGTACTTC.

The V and J genes are TRBV4-3 and TRBJ2-5, with 10 positions matching TRBD2. The ends lost 2 bases at V and 6 bases at J; junction bases unmatched: 9. The V gene's germline CDR1 is LGHNA and CDR2 YSLEER. The CDR3 totals 16 residues. CDR3 in amino acids: CASSQPERGGRKTQYF. In nucleotides, the CDR3 is TGCGCCAGCAGCCAACCTGAGCGGGGGGGTCGGAAGACCCAGTACTTC.

V gene TRBV16 combines with J gene TRBJ2-7, with 16 positions matching TRBD2. There are 15 residues in the CDR3. The junction had 2 bases not matched to a gene; V was cut back by 3 bases and J by 6 bases. Germline loops: CDR1 KGHSY, CDR2 FQNENV. In DNA, the CDR3 is TGTGCCAGCAGCCAGGGACTAGCGGGAGGGCTCGAGCAGTACTTC. It specifies CASSQGLAGGLEQYF.

The chain recombines TRBV19 with TRBJ2-2; 7 bases align to TRBD1. With V trimmed by 9 bases and J by 0 bases, 4 bases remained unmatched. Germline lookup yields CDR1 LNHDA and CDR2 SQIVND (reference sequence). The CDR3 sequence is 14 residues long. The CDR3, as DNA: TGTGCCAGCCGGCAGGGGGCGAACACCGGGGAGCTGTTTTTT. This encodes CASRQGANTGELFF.

This chain links TRBV7-9 with TRBJ2-1; 8 positions match TRBD1. After removal of 7 bases from V and 5 bases from J, the junction contained 7 bases not matched to a gene. CDR1 is SEHNR and CDR2 is FQNEAQ in the germline V gene (reference sequence). The CDR3 length is 14 residues. The CDR3 spells CASTRTGPHNEQFF. The DNA for the CDR3 is TGTGCCAGCACTAGGACAGGGCCCCACAATGAGCAGTTCTTC.

V gene TRBV7-2 combines with J gene TRBJ2-7, with 13 bases that match TRBD2. CDR1 is SGHTA and CDR2 is FQGNSA in the germline V gene. V trimming: 2 bases; J trimming: 7 bases; junction bases outside the gene matches: 8. The CDR3 is made up of 16 amino acids. The CDR3 loop reads CASSLNWRGLAGEQYF. CDR3 sequence (DNA): TGTGCCAGCAGCTTAAACTGGCGGGGACTAGCGGGGGAGCAGTACTTC.

The genes are TRBV5-1 and TRBJ2-1, with 8 nucleotides matching TRBD1. The CDR3 covers 16 residues. The V gene's germline CDR1 is SGHRS and CDR2 YFSETQ. The ends lost 0 bases at V and 1 base at J; junction bases unmatched: 3. The CDR3 is CASSLAGDRSYNEQFF. In DNA, the CDR3 is TGCGCCAGCAGCTTGGCTGGGGACAGGTCCTACAATGAGCAGTTCTTC.

V usage is TRBV5-6 and J usage is TRBJ2-7; D might be TRBD1 (6 bases). The CDR3 spans 15 residues. V was clipped by 4 bases and J by 7 bases, with 21 bases between them. Germline loops: CDR1 SGHDT, CDR2 YYEEEE. The CDR3 bases are TGTGCCAGCAGCCCTCGGACAGTTCGAGTAGTGGAGCAGTACTTC. Its translation: CASSPRTVRVVEQYF.

The chain has TRBV6-4 and TRBJ2-3, with TRBD1 identical over 10 bases. This CDR3 is 16 amino acids long. Trimming cost V 0 bases and J 4 bases; bases outside gene matches: 4. Germline V lookup: CDR1 MRHNA, CDR2 SNTAGT. The CDR3 region has the DNA TGTGCCAGCAGTGACTCGTGGACAGGGGGTTCAGATACGCAGTATTTT. This translates into CASSDSWTGGSDTQYF.

This CDR3 is CASTPERLGTDTQYF. CDR3 in DNA: TGTGCCAGCACCCCCGAGCGGTTGGGCACAGATACGCAGTATTTT. The chain links TRBV7-2 to TRBJ2-3; maybe TRBD2 (5 bases). Germline CDR1 is SGHTA and CDR2 is FQGNSA. CDR3 length equals 15 residues. V was shortened by 7 bases and J by 1 base, with 15 bases between the two germline ends. Full variable domain (rest looked up from reference TRBV7-2 and TRBJ2-3): GAGVSQSPSNKVTEKGKDVELRCDPISGHTALYWYRQSLGQGLEFLIYFQGNSAPDKSGLPSDRFSAERTGGSVSTLTIQRTQQEDSAVYLCASTPERLGTDTQYFGPGTRLTVL.

The chain carries TRBV11-2 and TRBJ2-2, with 8 bases that match TRBD1. The CDR3 spans 16 residues. Per germline, CDR1 SGHAT and CDR2 FQNNGV. The V segment lost 5 bases and the J segment 4 bases; nucleotides outside the gene matches: 9. The CDR3 region is CASSTRVQGGTGELFF. In DNA form, the CDR3 reads TGTGCCAGCAGCACCCGCGTACAGGGGGGCACCGGGGAGCTGTTTTTT.